These 10 T cell receptor beta chains were all obtained from the same sample, sequenced in a study of blood T cell repertoires in COVID-19. Clones were sequenced by immunoSEQ multiplex PCR, and TCRdb holds only the in-frame ones, with some missing. Of about 300,000 clones in the sample, around 82% were seen once. Sequenced: peripheral blood. The receptor set was obtained from a woman in her forties or fifties with acute or convalescent COVID-19.

This clone was recorded a few times. J is TRBJ1-1 and V is TRBV15, with TRBD1 matching 9 bases. CDR1 LNHNV and CDR2 YYDKDF come from the germline V gene (reference sequence). V lost 2 bases, J lost 6 bases, and 13 bases stayed unmatched. The CDR3 totals 17 residues. Written as DNA, the CDR3 is TGTGCCACCAGCAGACGGGGGGCGGGACAGGGATTTTCTGAAGCTTTCTTT. Protein product: CATSRRGAGQGFSEAFF.

For this clone: The junction shows a germline mismatch at one end, possibly a read error. V and J are TRBV6-1 and TRBJ2-5; 8 bases fit TRBD1. This CDR3 comprises 15 residues. Germline CDR1 and CDR2: MNHNS and SASEGT. Here the CDR3 DNA reads TGTGCCAGCTGTGAAGGACAGGGAAGCTTCGAGACCCAGTACTTC. Translation: CASCEGQGSFETQYF.

This chain connects TRBV5-1 to TRBJ1-1; D is ambiguous. Germline loops: CDR1 SGHRS, CDR2 YFSETQ. V was pared by 4 bases and J by 11 bases, with 15 bases between. CDR3 length: 12 residues. CDR3 loop: CASSLDGPGAFF. The CDR3 bases are TGCGCCAGCAGCCTAGACGGCCCCGGGGCTTTCTTT.

V and J are TRBV2 and TRBJ2-5; a possible D gene is TRBD1 (5 bases). The germline V and J ends were trimmed by 6 bases and 5 bases, with 13 bases remaining between them. Germline-derived CDR1 and CDR2 are SNHLY and FYNNEI. This CDR3 contains 13 residues. CDR3 in amino acids: CASRRQKKETQYF. CDR3 nucleotide sequence: TGTGCCAGCAGACGACAGAAAAAGGAGACCCAGTACTTC. Based on the CDR3 plus reference TRBV2 and TRBJ2-5, the full variable domain is EPEVTQTPSHQVTQMGQEVILRCVPISNHLYFYWYRQILGQKVEFLVSFYNNEISEKSEIFDDQFSVERPDGSNFTLKIRSTKLEDSAMYFCASRRQKKETQYFGPGTRLLVL.

The DNA of the CDR3 is TGTGCCAGCTCACCGGGGGGACAGGCCGATGGCTACACCTTC. Residues: CASSPGGQADGYTF. The chain uses TRBV18 and TRBJ1-2; TRBD1 matches 8 bases. V lost 3 bases and J lost 6; bases outside the gene matches: 6. Per germline, CDR1 KGHSH and CDR2 LQKENI. This CDR3 has 14 amino acids. Complete variable domain (other parts from reference TRBV18 and TRBJ1-2): NAGVMQNPRHLVRRRGQEARLRCSPMKGHSHVYWYRQLPEEGLKFMVYLQKENIIDESGMPKERFSAEFPKEGPSILRIQQVVRGDSAAYFCASSPGGQADGYTFGSGTRLTVV.

The chain employs TRBV24-1 and TRBJ1-2, with D unresolved. CDR3 length equals 11 residues. Germline V gives CDR1 KGHDR, CDR2 SFDVKD. V lost 9 bases and J lost 3, with 7 bases in between. In DNA form, the CDR3 reads TGTGCCACCCGTGGCGACTATGGCTACACCTTC. Encoded protein: CATRGDYGYTF.

V and J are TRBV12-3 or TRBV12-4 and TRBJ1-4; TRBD1 agrees at 11 bases. V dropped 5 bases and J dropped 16; count of bases not matched to a gene: 9. This CDR3 comprises 13 residues. The CDR3 DNA reads as TGTGCCAGCAGTGAGGACAGGGGGCATCGGCCGTTTTTT. Translating it yields CASSEDRGHRPFF.

This clone has more than one count but fewer than ten. This chain uses TRBV20-1 with TRBJ2-7; D unresolved. CDR3 length: 13 amino acids. Germline V gene sequence: CDR1 DFQATT, CDR2 SNEGSKA (reference sequence). The germline V and J ends were trimmed by 3 bases and 2 bases, with 11 bases remaining between them. The CDR3 region is CSASLYGAYEQYF. CDR3 nucleotides: TGCAGTGCTAGTCTATACGGAGCCTACGAGCAGTACTTC.

The rearrangement joins TRBV6-5 to TRBJ2-3; TRBD2 agrees at 7 bases. CDR1 and CDR2 (germline): MNHEY, SVGAGI. The V segment lost 0 bases and the J segment 5 bases; nucleotides outside the gene matches: 8. There are 16 residues in the CDR3. The CDR3 spells CASSYSPGLIIDTQYF. The CDR3 DNA sequence: TGTGCCAGCAGTTACTCTCCGGGACTAATAATAGATACGCAGTATTTT.

The count of this clone is one. The chain is built from TRBV24-1 and TRBJ2-5, with TRBD1 identical over 7 bases. Trimming removed 12 bases from V and 5 bases from J; junction bases left unmatched: 11. CDR1 is KGHDR and CDR2 is SFDVKD in the germline V gene. The CDR3 has 13 amino acids. CDR3 sequence (DNA): TGTGCCGAGAGGGGGCGCTTGGGGGAGACCCAGTACTTC. Translating gives CAERGRLGETQYF.